This T cell receptor beta chain comes out of a study of blood T cell repertoires in COVID-19. For the study at large: Both acute and convalescent COVID-19 samples were obtained from the United States, Italy and Spain. T cells, B-cell-depleted T cells, or PBMCs supplied cDNA or gDNA.

The authors' processing: Reference gene primers were amplified, and this amplification served to estimate nucleated cell counts. Here immunoSEQ multiplex PCR was the method, and the copy in TCRdb shows in-frame clones only, minus some. V and J calls and clone size are as listed in that table; D and trimming were resolved from the DNA. The sample has 150,000 to 200,000 clones; about 90% are singletons. Participants, about 18 to 90 years old, spanned under 25 US areas. The sample comprised PBMCs or T cells enriched from blood (not recorded which). This clonotype was sampled from a woman between 45 and 65 years old who had recovered from COVID-19.

The CDR3 reads CASSQAIHQPQHF. CDR3 in DNA: TGCGCCAGCAGCCAAGCTATACATCAGCCCCAGCATTTT. This chain uses TRBV4-3 with TRBJ1-5; D is unresolved. This CDR3 is 13 amino acids long. From germline, CDR1 is LGHNA and CDR2 YSLEER. V lost 1 base and J 5 bases, leaving 6 bases between the germline ends.